This TCR beta chain was recovered during a study of blood T cell repertoires in COVID-19 (dated by TCRdb to about 2020). Describing the broader study: Samples covering the acute and convalescent phases of COVID-19 were provided by collaborators in the United States, Italy and Spain. The repertoires were released in a freely available public database intended as a resource for research on the immune response to SARS-CoV-2. The prospective study material was composed of cDNA or gDNA derived from T cells, B-cell-depleted T cells, or PBMCs. A de-identified subject ID, COVID-19 status, age in years and sex were almost always included in the sample metadata. Subjects who had been exposed to COVID-19, were actively infected with it, or had recovered from it provided the deeply sampled blood TCRbeta repertoires that made up the dataset. Where HLA class I and class II types were available, the types were taken from metadata supplied by the sample provider, not from assay-based typing. Samples came from the ongoing ImmuneRACE study (first 160 participants) plus 1,254 subjects from 6 global collaborators.

Relative to germline, V is 1 base shorter and J is 0 bases shorter, with 21 bases between their ends. CDR1 and CDR2 were assigned from the germline V gene (reference sequence) as GTSNPN and SVGIG. The CDR3, cysteine through phenylalanine, is 18 amino acids long. The retained sequence is limited to the CDR3, 54 bases, with the frame set at the first base. What the authors observed across the whole study: Clinical and demographic metadata were provided uncurated, with the amount varying by source and participant.

TCRbeta CDR3 regions were amplified from genomic DNA using the immunoSEQ Assay, a bias-controlled multiplex PCR. As for how the authors treated the data: Within the assay, amplification of reference gene primers was used to estimate how many nucleated cells each sample contained. Sequence reads were collapsed and filtered to measure the absolute abundance of every unique TCRbeta CDR3 rearrangement. For each sample, productive Simpson clonality was calculated by taking the square root of Simpson's diversity index across productive rearrangements. Imported from immuneACCESS, the table was reduced by TCRdb to in-frame sequences with V and J called. These copies leave out some clones; in studies compared against another copy, an unresolved V gene accounts for under half, and the cause of the remainder is not known. Clonal size and the V and J genes are those of that table, whereas D and trimming came from the DNA. Across this sample there are 120,000 to 150,000 clones, with about 84% seen only once. Clones ranked in the top ten supply more than 4% of the sample.

Collaborating institutions collected whole blood in K2EDTA tubes following their own protocols. For TCRbeta analysis, collaborators shipped samples in one of three forms: frozen whole blood, isolated PBMCs, or DNA extracted from either of those sample types. Points on this clone: This clone's antigen is unknown. No much larger clonotype is one base removed from it; base qualities were not supplied.

The sample consisted of peripheral blood. This clonotype was sampled from a woman in her 50s with acute or convalescent COVID-19. The chain is made from TRBV30 and TRBJ1-2, with an unclear D gene assignment. Here the CDR3 is given as CAWSALFPPGTTNYGYTF. The nucleotide sequence reads as follows: TGTGCCTGGAGTGCACTCTTTCCCCCGGGTACGACTAACTATGGCTACACCTTC.